This T cell receptor beta chain originates from a study of OX40 agonist ivuxolimab in advanced cancers. The sample holds one count of this clone. The V end was cut by 2 bases, the J end by 4 bases, with 11 bases between. The germline gives CDR1 LNHDA, CDR2 SQIVND (reference sequence). The CDR3 is made up of 14 amino acids. The table came from immunoSEQ multiplex PCR; TCRdb's copy has only in-frame clones and leaves some out. The sample has about 63,000 clones; approximately 91% are singletons. This receptor was identified in an adult with an advanced solid tumor such as melanoma, head and neck, liver or kidney cancer. The sequences come from CD4+ or CD8+ T cells sorted from blood, collected in a trial of the OX40 agonist ivuxolimab. The gene calls are TRBV19 and TRBJ1-1, with D possibly TRBD1 on 5 matching bases. The CDR3 coding sequence is TGTGCCAGTAGTATAAGGGACGGAGCCACTGAAGCTTTCTTT. Translating gives CASSIRDGATEAFF.